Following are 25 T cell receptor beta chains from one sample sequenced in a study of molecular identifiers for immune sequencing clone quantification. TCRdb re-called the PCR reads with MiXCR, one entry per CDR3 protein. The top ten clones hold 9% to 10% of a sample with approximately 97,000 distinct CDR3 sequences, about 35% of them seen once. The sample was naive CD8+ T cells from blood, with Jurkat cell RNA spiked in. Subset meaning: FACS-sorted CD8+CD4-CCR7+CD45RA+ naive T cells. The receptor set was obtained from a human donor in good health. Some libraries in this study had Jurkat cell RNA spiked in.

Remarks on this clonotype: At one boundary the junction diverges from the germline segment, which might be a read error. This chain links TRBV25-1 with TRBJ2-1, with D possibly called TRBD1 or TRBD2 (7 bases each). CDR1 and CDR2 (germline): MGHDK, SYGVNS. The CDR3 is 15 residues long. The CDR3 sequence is CASSVGGGLDNERFF. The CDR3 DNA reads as TGTGCCAGCAGTGTAGGGGGCGGACTAGACAATGAGCGGTTCTTC.

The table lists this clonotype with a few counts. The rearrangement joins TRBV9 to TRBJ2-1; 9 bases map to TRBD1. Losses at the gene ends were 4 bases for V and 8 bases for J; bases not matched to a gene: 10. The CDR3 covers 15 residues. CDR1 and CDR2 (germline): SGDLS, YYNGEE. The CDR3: CASSLGGTGYHEQFF. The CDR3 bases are TGTGCCAGCAGCCTGGGGGGGACAGGGTACCATGAGCAGTTCTTC.

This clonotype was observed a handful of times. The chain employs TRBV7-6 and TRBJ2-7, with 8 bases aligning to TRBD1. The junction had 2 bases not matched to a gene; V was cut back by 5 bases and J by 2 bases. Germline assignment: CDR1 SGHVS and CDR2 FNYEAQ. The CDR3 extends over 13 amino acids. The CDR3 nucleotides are TGTGCCAGCAGCCGGGGACAGGCCTACGAGCAGTACTTC. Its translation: CASSRGQAYEQYF.

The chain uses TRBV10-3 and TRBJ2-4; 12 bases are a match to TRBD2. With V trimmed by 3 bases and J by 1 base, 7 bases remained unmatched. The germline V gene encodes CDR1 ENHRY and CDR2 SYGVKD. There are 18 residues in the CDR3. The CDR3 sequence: CAISDRLAGELAKNIQYF. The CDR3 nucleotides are TGTGCCATCAGTGATCGACTAGCGGGGGAGTTGGCCAAAAACATTCAGTACTTC.

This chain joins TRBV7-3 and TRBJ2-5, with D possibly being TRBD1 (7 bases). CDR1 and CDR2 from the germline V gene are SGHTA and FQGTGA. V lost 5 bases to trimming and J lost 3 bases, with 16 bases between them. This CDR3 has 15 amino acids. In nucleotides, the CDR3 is TGTGCCAGCAGCCCACCAGGGGGGCAGAAAGAGACCCAGTACTTC. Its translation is CASSPPGGQKETQYF.

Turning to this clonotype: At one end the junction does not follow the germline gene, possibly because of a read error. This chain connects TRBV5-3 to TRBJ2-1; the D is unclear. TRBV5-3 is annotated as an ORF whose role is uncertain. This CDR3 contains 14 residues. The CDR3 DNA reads TGTGCCAGCAGCTGGGAAAGCTCCTACAATGAGCAGTTCTTC. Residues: CASSWESSYNEQFF.

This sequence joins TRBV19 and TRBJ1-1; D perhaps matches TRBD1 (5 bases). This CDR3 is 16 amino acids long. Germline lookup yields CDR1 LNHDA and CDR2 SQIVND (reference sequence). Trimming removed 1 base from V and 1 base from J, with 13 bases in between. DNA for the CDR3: TGTGCCAGTAGTATAGGTCCGGGGGGGACGAACACTGAAGCTTTCTTT. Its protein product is CASSIGPGGTNTEAFF.

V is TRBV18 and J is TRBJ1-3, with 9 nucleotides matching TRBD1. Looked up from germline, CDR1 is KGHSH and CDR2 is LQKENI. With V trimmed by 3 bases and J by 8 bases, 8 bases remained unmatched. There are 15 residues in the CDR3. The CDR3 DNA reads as TGTGCCAGCTCACCGTGGGACAGGGAAATGGACACCATATATTTT. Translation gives CASSPWDREMDTIYF.

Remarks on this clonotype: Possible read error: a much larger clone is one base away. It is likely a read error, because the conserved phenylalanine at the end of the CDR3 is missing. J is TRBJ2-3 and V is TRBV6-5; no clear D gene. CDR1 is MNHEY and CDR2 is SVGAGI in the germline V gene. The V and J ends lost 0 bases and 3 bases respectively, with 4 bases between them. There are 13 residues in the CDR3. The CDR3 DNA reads TGTGCCAGCAGTTACTCGATGACAGATACGCAGTATATT. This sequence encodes CASSYSMTDTQYI.

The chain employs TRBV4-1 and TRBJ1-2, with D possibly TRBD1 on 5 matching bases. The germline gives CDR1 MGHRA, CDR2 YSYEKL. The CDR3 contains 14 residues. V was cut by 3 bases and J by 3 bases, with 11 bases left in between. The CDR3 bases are TGCGCCAGCAGCCAGGAGACAGCAGACTATGGCTACACCTTC. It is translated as CASSQETADYGYTF.

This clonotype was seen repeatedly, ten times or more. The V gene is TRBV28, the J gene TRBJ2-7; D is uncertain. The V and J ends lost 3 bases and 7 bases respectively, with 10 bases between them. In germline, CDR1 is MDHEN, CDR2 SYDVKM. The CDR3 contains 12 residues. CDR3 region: CASSFPPLEQYF. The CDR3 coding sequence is TGTGCCAGCAGTTTCCCACCTCTGGAGCAGTACTTC.

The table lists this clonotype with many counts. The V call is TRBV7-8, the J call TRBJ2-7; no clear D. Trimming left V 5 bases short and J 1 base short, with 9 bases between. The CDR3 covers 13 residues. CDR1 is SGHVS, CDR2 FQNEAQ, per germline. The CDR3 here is CASSQGRSYEQYF. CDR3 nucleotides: TGTGCCAGCAGCCAAGGACGGTCCTACGAGCAGTACTTC.

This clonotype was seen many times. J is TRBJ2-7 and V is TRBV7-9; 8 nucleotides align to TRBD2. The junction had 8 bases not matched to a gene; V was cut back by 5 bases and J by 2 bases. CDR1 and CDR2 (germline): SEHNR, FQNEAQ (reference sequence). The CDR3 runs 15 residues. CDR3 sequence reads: CASSPPRGETYEQYF. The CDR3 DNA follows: TGTGCCAGCAGCCCACCGCGGGGGGAAACCTACGAGCAGTACTTC. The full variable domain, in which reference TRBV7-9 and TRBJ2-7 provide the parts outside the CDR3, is DTGVSQNPRHKITKRGQNVTFRCDPISEHNRLYWYRQTLGQGPEFLTYFQNEAQLEKSRLLSDRFSAERPKGSFSTLEIQRTEQGDSAMYLCASSPPRGETYEQYFGPGTRLTVT.

Written as DNA, the CDR3 is TGTGCCAGCAGTCGAGGGCCCGAAAAACTGTTTTTT. It is translated as CASSRGPEKLFF. The chain combines TRBV2 with TRBJ1-4; unclear D gene. V lost 5 bases, J lost 8 bases, and 9 bases lay in between. Germline CDR1 is SNHLY and CDR2 is FYNNEI. This CDR3 is built from 12 residues.

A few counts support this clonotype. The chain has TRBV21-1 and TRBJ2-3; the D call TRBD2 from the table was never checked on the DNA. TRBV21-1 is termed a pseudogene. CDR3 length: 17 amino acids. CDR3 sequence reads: CASSKLTKLAGEGTQYF. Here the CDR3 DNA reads TGTGCCAGCAGCAAACTGACGAAGCTAGCGGGAGAGGGTACGCAGTATTTT.

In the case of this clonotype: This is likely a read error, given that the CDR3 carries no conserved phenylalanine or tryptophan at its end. The CDR3 sequence is CASRLPSGIPPFYEQYY. The CDR3, as DNA: TGTGCCAGCAGATTACCCTCCGGGATCCCGCCTTTCTACGAGCAGTACTAC. The genes are TRBV6-5 and TRBJ2-7; TRBD2 might be the D (5 bases). The V end lost 6 bases, the J end lost 3 bases, and 24 bases lay between the germline ends. This CDR3 is built from 17 residues. Per the germline V gene, CDR1 is MNHEY and CDR2 is SVGAGI.

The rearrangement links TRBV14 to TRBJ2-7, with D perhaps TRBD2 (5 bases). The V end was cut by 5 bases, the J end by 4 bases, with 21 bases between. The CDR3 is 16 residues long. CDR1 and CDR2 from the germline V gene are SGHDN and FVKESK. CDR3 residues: CASSAGLARPIYEQYF. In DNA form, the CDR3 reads TGTGCCAGCAGCGCCGGCCTAGCACGACCAATTTACGAGCAGTACTTC.

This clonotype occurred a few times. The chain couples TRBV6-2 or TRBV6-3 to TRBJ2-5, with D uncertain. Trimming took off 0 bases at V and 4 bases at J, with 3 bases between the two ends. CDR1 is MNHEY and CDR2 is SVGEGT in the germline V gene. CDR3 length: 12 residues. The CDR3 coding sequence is TGTGCCAGCAGTTACTCGTCAGAGACCCAGTACTTC. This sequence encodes CASSYSSETQYF.

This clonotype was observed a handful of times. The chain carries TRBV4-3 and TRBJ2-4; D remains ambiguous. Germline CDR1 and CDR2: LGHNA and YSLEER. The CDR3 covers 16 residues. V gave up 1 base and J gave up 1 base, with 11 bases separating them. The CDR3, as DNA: TGCGCCAGCAGCCAAGCCCGGGTTTCTGCCAAAAACATTCAGTACTTC. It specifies CASSQARVSAKNIQYF.

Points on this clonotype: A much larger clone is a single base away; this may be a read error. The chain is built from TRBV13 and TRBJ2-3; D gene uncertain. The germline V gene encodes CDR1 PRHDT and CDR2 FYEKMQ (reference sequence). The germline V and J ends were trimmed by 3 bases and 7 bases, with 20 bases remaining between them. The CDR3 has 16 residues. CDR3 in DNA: TGTGCCAGCAGCTTCGCCGGGTGGGGAACCACTAATACGCAGTATTTT. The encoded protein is CASSFAGWGTTNTQYF.

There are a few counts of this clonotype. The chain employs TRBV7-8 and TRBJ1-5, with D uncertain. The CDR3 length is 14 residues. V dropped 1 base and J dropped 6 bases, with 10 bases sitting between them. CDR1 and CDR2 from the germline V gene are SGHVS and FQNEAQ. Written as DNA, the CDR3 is TGTGCCAGCAGCTTAGTGACGGCGGCTCAGCCCCAGCATTTT. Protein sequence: CASSLVTAAQPQHF. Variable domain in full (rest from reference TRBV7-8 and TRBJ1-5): GAGVSQSPRYKVAKRGQDVALRCDPISGHVSLFWYQQALGQGPEFLTYFQNEAQLDKSGLPSDRFFAERPEGSVSTLKIQRTQQEDSAVYLCASSLVTAAQPQHFGDGTRLSIL.

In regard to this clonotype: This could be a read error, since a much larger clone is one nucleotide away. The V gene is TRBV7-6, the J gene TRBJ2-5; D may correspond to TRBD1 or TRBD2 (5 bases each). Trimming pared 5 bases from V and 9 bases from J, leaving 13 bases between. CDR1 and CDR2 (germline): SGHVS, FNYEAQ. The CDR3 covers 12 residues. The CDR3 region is CASSPTGLSQYF. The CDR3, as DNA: TGTGCCAGCAGCCCAACAGGACTGTCCCAGTACTTC.

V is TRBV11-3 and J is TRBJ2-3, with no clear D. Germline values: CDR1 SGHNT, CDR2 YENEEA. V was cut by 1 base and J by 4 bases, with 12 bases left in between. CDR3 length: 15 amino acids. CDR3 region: CASSLVVGAADTQYF. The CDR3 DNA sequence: TGTGCCAGCAGCTTAGTTGTGGGTGCTGCAGATACGCAGTATTTT.

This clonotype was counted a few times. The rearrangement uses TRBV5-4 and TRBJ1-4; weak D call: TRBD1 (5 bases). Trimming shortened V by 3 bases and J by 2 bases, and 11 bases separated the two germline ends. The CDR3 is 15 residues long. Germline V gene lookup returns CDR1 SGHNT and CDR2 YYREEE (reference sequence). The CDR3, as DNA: TGTGCCAGCAGCTCGAGGGGACGGACTAATGAAAAACTGTTTTTT. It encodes CASSSRGRTNEKLFF. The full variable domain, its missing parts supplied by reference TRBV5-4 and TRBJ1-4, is ETGVTQSPTHLIKTRGQQVTLRCSSQSGHNTVSWYQQALGQGPQFIFQYYREEENGRGNFPPRFSGLQFPNYSSELNVNALELDDSALYLCASSSRGRTNEKLFFGSGTQLSVL.

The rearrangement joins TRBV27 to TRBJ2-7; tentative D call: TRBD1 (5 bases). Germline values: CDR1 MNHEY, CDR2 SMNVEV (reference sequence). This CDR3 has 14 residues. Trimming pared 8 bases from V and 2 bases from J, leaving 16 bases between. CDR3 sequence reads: CASGFGASTYEQYF. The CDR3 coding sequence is TGTGCCAGCGGCTTTGGGGCGTCTACCTACGAGCAGTACTTC.